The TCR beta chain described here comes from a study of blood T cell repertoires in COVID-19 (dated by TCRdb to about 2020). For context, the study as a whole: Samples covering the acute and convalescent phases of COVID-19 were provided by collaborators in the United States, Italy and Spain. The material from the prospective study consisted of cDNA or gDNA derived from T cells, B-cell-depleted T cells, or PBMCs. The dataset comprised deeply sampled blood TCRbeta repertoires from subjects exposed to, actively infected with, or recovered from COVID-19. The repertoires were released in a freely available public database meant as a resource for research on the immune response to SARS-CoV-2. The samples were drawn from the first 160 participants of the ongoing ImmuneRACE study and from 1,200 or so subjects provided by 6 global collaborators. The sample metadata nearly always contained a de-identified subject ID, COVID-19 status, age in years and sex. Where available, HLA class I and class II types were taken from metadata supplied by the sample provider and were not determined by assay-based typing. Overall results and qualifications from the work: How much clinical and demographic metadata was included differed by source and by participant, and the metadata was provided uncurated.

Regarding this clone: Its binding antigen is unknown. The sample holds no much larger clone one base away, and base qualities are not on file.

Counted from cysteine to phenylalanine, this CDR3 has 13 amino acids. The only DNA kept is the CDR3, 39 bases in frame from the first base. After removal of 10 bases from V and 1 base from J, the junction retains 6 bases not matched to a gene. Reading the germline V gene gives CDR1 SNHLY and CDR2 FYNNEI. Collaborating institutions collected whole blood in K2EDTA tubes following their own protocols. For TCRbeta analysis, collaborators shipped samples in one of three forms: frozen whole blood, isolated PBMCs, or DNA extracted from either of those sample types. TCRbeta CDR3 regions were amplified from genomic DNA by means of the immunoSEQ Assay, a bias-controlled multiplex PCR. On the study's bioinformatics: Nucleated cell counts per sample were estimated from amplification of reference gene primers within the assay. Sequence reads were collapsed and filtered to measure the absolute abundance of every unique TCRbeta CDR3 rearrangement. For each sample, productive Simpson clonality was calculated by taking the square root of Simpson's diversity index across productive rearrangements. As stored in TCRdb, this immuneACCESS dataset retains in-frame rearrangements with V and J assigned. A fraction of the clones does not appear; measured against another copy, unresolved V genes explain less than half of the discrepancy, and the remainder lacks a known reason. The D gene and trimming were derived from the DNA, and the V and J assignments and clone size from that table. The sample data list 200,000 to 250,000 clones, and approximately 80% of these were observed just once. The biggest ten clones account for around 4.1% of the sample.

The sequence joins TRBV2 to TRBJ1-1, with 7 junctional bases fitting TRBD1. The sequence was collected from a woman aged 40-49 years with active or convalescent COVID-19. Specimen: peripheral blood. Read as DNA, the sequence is TGTGCCATAGAACAGGGGCCGAACACTGAAGCTTTCTTT. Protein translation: CAIEQGPNTEAFF.